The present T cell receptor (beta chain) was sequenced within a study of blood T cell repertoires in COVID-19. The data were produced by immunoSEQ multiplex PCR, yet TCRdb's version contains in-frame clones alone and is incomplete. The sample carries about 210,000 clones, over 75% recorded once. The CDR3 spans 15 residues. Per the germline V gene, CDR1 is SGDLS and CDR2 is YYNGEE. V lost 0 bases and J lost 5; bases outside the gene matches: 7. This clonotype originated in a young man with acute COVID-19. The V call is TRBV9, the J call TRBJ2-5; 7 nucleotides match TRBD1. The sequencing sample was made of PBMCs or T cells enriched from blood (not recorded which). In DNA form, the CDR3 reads TGTGCCAGCAGCGTAGGACCGGGACAGAGGGAGACCCAGTACTTC. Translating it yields CASSVGPGQRETQYF.